The source of this TCR beta chain is a study of shared clonotypes between healthy human individuals (TCRdb year 2020). General notes on the study: The cohort included a few men and a couple of women between 18 and 49 years of age. Per donor, leukapheresis produced somewhere between about 0.94 and 8.9 billion PBMCs. The study deeply sequenced blood TCR repertoires of five healthy adults to estimate repertoire size and the extent of clonotype sharing between individuals. For each donor, CD4 naive and CD4 memory were each given three plates, CD8 naive was given two plates, and CD8 memory was given one plate. To increase sequencing depth and limit assay-specific biases, different laboratories used diverse techniques to prepare libraries and sequence TCR repertoires. General study outcomes and caveats: Because the study included only a small number of donors, the genetic and exposure-history diversity represented was limited. Pairwise subsampling indicated that sequencing depth was expected to affect the degree of clonotype sharing among donors. Sampling was restricted to blood, and TCR repertoires in tissues likely differ from the TCR repertoires found in blood. Compared with non-shared clonotypes, clonotypes shared by all four sorted-subset donors had higher generation probabilities. Incomplete sequencing was indicated by rarefaction of sorted-subset datasets, despite the large sequencing depth. Naive subsets generally had larger estimated clonotype richness than memory subsets. When a few donors were compared, the shared fraction of clonotypes was about 5.5% for naive CD4, 3.5% for naive CD8, 2.3% for memory CD4, and roughly 0.4% for memory CD8.

Using the deep immunoSEQ assay, multiplex PCR amplified TCR CDR3 regions from genomic DNA. For each cell subset, the extracted genomic DNA was distributed evenly across all wells of several immunoSEQ 96-well plates, and each plate served as one replicate. For sorted subsets, each replicate PCR was loaded with about 0.2 ug genomic DNA, equivalent to 25,000 to 35,000 T cell genomes. Purified libraries were measured with a Qubit 3.0 fluorometer, size-checked on a Bioanalyzer 2100, and measured again with the KAPA Library Quantification kit. Every immunoSEQ 96-well plate was sequenced on a dedicated single-read 150-cycle Illumina NextSeq 550 flow cell. On the study's bioinformatics: The immunoSEQ output contained only junctional sequences without quality scores, so filtering could not match that applied to full-length reads. To assign V/J genes and CDR3, sequences were annotated using PyIR, a Python wrapper for IgBLAST v1.9, with IMGT germline references. Reads with weak V/J assignments (E-value above 1e-6), missing CDR3, stop codons, out-of-frame junctions, or ambiguous translated residues were removed. V3J clonotypes were defined by identical inferred V gene, J gene, and CDR3 amino acid sequence. Percentage overlap between repertoires was computed as shared unique clonotypes divided by the size of the smaller repertoire. Three approaches were used to assess repertoire richness: RTK rarefaction, the Chao1 estimator, and Recon v2.1 estimates of unobserved clonotypes. Generation probabilities were computed with OLGA for all TCRbeta clonotypes obtained by the gDNA method from several donors. Held by TCRdb, this immuneACCESS table contains in-frame sequences only and omits some clones. Under half of the omission traces to an unresolved V gene where checked; the cause of the rest is unknown. V, J and clone size were drawn from that table, and D and trimming were deduced from the DNA. A total of hundreds of thousands of clones appear in this sample, 72% of them only once. Clones ranked in the top ten supply 1.8% of the sample.

Regarding this clone: Its target antigen remains unknown. The sample holds no much larger clone one base away, and base qualities are not on file.

Donors were healthy HIV-negative adults with no recently reported acute infections or vaccinations. Every donor was a Caucasian adult living in Nashville, Tennessee, USA. CD4+ T cells were enriched by magnetic negative selection, after which naive cells were positively selected on CD45RA and the negative fraction was taken as the memory subset. After blood collection by leukapheresis, PBMCs were isolated using Ficoll-Histopaque density gradient centrifugation and then cryopreserved in the vapor phase of liquid nitrogen. Purity and quantity of every magnetically sorted T cell population were checked by analytical flow cytometry. Each sorted fraction had its genomic DNA isolated and then quantified by UV absorbance on a Nanodrop 2000c. Taken from cysteine to phenylalanine, the CDR3 has 18 residues. CDR3 DNA is the only sequence kept; it has 54 bases, read in frame from the first base. The germline V gene (reference sequence) provides CDR1 LNHDA and CDR2 SQIVND. Ends trimmed: V by 0 bases, J by 0 bases; bases unmatched to a gene: 8.

Sequencing input: memory CD4+ T cells sorted from blood. According to the study, the label for this sample's cell subset or site signals: CD45RA-negative fraction. The receptor was isolated from a woman in her twenties or thirties in good health. The chain joins TRBV19 to TRBJ2-4, with 7 bases aligning to TRBD1. The CDR3 protein: CASSIDLGTVIAKNIQYF. The DNA is as follows: TGTGCCAGTAGTATAGATCTCGGGACAGTAATAGCCAAAAACATTCAGTACTTC.